What follows are 23 T cell receptor beta chains derived from one specimen sequenced in a study of cytotoxic CD8 clonotypes in ibrutinib-treated CLL. Sequencing used immunoSEQ multiplex PCR; TCRdb keeps in-frame clones, though not all of them. Among hundreds of thousands of clones listed, 80% were seen once. The sequences come from PBMCs, collected before ibrutinib treatment. Source of these receptors: a human donor with chronic lymphocytic leukemia.

This clone was seen a handful of times. CDR3: CAWSYRDREAFF. The CDR3 nucleotides read TGTGCCTGGAGTTACAGGGATCGGGAAGCTTTCTTT. The J gene is TRBJ1-1, the V gene TRBV30; perhaps TRBD1 as D (6 bases). From germline, CDR1 is GTSNPN and CDR2 SVGIG (reference sequence). Trimming shortened V by 2 bases and J by 8 bases, and 12 bases separated the two germline ends. The CDR3 contains 12 residues.

V usage is TRBV9 and J usage is TRBJ1-1; TRBD1 is a possible D gene (6 bases). CDR1 and CDR2 (germline): SGDLS, YYNGEE. The V end lost 0 bases, the J end lost 6 bases, and 24 bases lay between the germline ends. CDR3 length: 18 amino acids. The CDR3 nucleotides read TGTGCCAGCAGCGTAGTTTTGACAGGAACCTCTAAATGGTCTGAAGCTTTCTTT. Translating gives CASSVVLTGTSKWSEAFF.

V gene TRBV19 combines with J gene TRBJ2-5; no definite D call. V lost 10 bases and J 2 bases, leaving 8 bases between the germline ends. The CDR3 covers 11 residues. In germline, CDR1 is LNHDA, CDR2 SQIVND (reference sequence). The CDR3 DNA follows: TGTGCCACCACGGATCAAGAGACCCAGTACTTC. It is translated as CATTDQETQYF.

This clone was detected once. The chain links TRBV5-4 to TRBJ2-1; tentatively, D is TRBD1 (5 bases). This CDR3 comprises 18 residues. From germline, CDR1 is SGHNT and CDR2 YYREEE (reference sequence). V was trimmed by 0 bases and J by 5 bases, leaving 21 bases between them. The CDR3 region is CASSLDPLGAVSDNEQFF. The CDR3 nucleotides are TGTGCCAGCAGCTTGGACCCTCTTGGGGCGGTGTCAGACAATGAGCAGTTCTTC.

This clone has a handful of counts. V and J are TRBV18 and TRBJ1-1, with TRBD1 matching 8 bases. In germline, CDR1 is KGHSH, CDR2 LQKENI. The V and J ends lost 5 bases and 6 bases, in that order; junction bases with no gene match: 5. The CDR3 covers 13 residues. The CDR3 protein is CASSYDRGSEAFF. CDR3 nucleotides: TGTGCCAGCTCATATGACAGGGGATCTGAAGCTTTCTTT.

The genes are TRBV5-1 and TRBJ2-7; D not resolved. The CDR3 totals 12 residues. The germline gives CDR1 SGHRS, CDR2 YFSETQ. With 3 bases removed from V and 5 bases from J, the gap between germline ends came to 9 bases. The CDR3, as DNA: TGCGCCAGCAGCTCCCCATCCGACGAGCAGTACTTC. Protein: CASSSPSDEQYF.

The chain couples TRBV28 to TRBJ2-2, with D possibly being TRBD2 (5 bases). V dropped 5 bases and J dropped 7 bases, with 20 bases sitting between them. The germline V gene encodes CDR1 MDHEN and CDR2 SYDVKM. The CDR3 is made up of 16 amino acids. The CDR3 DNA follows: TGTGCCAGCAGTCCTAGCTGGGGTAGCCCCCGCGGGGAGCTGTTTTTT. This codes for CASSPSWGSPRGELFF.

The chain couples TRBV5-5 to TRBJ2-7; D may be TRBD1 (5 bases). The CDR3 extends over 17 amino acids. Trimming left V 2 bases short and J 0 bases short, with 18 bases between. CDR1 SGHKS and CDR2 YYEKEE come from the germline V gene (reference sequence). The CDR3 nucleotides are TGTGCCAGCAGCTTAGGCCCCCGACAGTCGAGCTCCTACGAGCAGTACTTC. Translating gives CASSLGPRQSSSYEQYF.

The J gene is TRBJ2-1, the V gene TRBV7-9; TRBD1 agrees at 11 bases. The CDR3 runs 15 residues. Per the germline V gene, CDR1 is SEHNR and CDR2 is FQNEAQ (reference sequence). Germline trimming cut 5 bases from V and 7 bases from J; bases unmatched to any gene: 7. CDR3 sequence (DNA): TGTGCCAGCAGCCTAGGACAGGGGGCGCGGAATGAGCAGTTCTTC. Its protein product is CASSLGQGARNEQFF.

On this clone itself: This sample also contains other DNA sequences that code for the same CDR3. The chain joins TRBV7-2 to TRBJ2-7; D gene uncertain. Trimming stripped 3 bases from V and 1 base from J, with 4 bases between. Germline-derived CDR1 and CDR2 are SGHTA and FQGNSA. CDR3 length: 12 amino acids. CDR3 bases: TGTGCCAGCAGCTTGGGATCCTACGAGCAGTACTTC. As protein: CASSLGSYEQYF.

The rearrangement uses TRBV5-4 and TRBJ2-7; no clear D gene. Germline CDR1 SGHNT, CDR2 YYREEE (reference sequence). Trimming shortened V by 0 bases and J by 4 bases, and 14 bases separated the two germline ends. This CDR3 comprises 15 residues. The CDR3 here is CASSLEGGRAYEQYF. The CDR3 nucleotides read TGTGCCAGCAGCTTGGAGGGCGGAAGGGCGTACGAGCAGTACTTC.

The chain uses TRBV7-8 and TRBJ1-1, with D maybe TRBD1 (6 bases). There are 13 residues in the CDR3. Germline CDR1 reads SGHVS; CDR2 reads FQNEAQ. V was trimmed by 2 bases and J by 7 bases, leaving 11 bases between them. The CDR3 coding sequence is TGTGCCAGCAGCTTAAAGGGGGGCCTTGAAGCTTTCTTT. Translation: CASSLKGGLEAFF.

For the CDR3, the DNA is TGTGCCAGGATGGGCCAAAACTCTGGAAACACCATATATTTT. It is translated as CARMGQNSGNTIYF. J is TRBJ1-3 and V is TRBV13, with D unresolved. This CDR3 contains 14 residues. Germline V gives CDR1 PRHDT, CDR2 FYEKMQ (reference sequence). Between the trimmed V and J ends, which lost 9 bases and 0 bases, there was a span of 12 bases.

The chain couples TRBV10-2 to TRBJ2-1; 9 nucleotides align to TRBD2. V gave up 3 bases and J gave up 6 bases; unmatched junction bases: 18. CDR3 length: 19 amino acids. The germline gives CDR1 WSHSY, CDR2 SAAADI. Here the CDR3 reads CASSDAIWREGLFRNEQFF. The CDR3 DNA is TGCGCCAGCAGTGACGCTATTTGGCGGGAGGGCCTTTTTCGCAATGAGCAGTTCTTC.

This chain links TRBV21-1 with TRBJ1-1; the table's D call, TRBD1, has no DNA check behind it. TRBV21-1 has pseudogene status. The CDR3 consists of 14 residues. CDR3 sequence reads: CASRNRVTGTEAFF. CDR3 nucleotides: TGTGCCAGCCGTAATAGGGTCACAGGGACTGAAGCTTTCTTT.

The chain employs TRBV10-3 and TRBJ2-3; 8 nucleotides agree with TRBD2. Germline values: CDR1 ENHRY, CDR2 SYGVKD. The CDR3 totals 14 residues. The ends lost 8 bases at V and 5 bases at J; junction bases unmatched: 9. The CDR3 here is CAIRSGRTGDTQYF. The CDR3 DNA reads TGTGCCATCCGGAGCGGGAGAACCGGAGATACGCAGTATTTT.

The chain has TRBV30 and TRBJ2-7; 11 nucleotides match TRBD1. The CDR3 loop spans 12 amino acids. The V gene end was trimmed by 7 bases and the J gene end by 3 bases; junction bases not matched to a gene: 2. CDR1 is GTSNPN and CDR2 is SVGIG in the germline V gene (reference sequence). CDR3 bases: TGTGCCTTGGGACAGGGGGTCTACGAGCAGTACTTC. It translates to CALGQGVYEQYF. Supplemented by reference TRBV30 and TRBJ2-7, the full variable domain reads SQTIHQWPATLVQPVGSPLSLECTVEGTSNPNLYWYRQAAGRGLQLLFYSVGIGQISSEVPQNLSASRPQDRQFILSSKKLLLSDSGFYLCALGQGVYEQYFGPGTRLTVT.

The chain recombines TRBV19 with TRBJ2-7; 7 bases are a match to TRBD1. V shed 6 bases, J shed 0 bases, and the junction held 8 bases outside the gene matches. Germline lookup yields CDR1 LNHDA and CDR2 SQIVND (reference sequence). This CDR3 comprises 15 residues. CDR3 in amino acids: CASSTGQLHSYEQYF. The CDR3 coding sequence is TGTGCCAGTAGCACGGGACAGCTGCACTCCTACGAGCAGTACTTC.

The rearrangement links TRBV30 to TRBJ2-7; 9 bases align to TRBD1. This CDR3 has 13 residues. Germline trimming cut 4 bases from V and 4 bases from J; bases unmatched to any gene: 5. The germline gives CDR1 GTSNPN, CDR2 SVGIG (reference sequence). The CDR3 sequence is CAWTTGTGYEQYF. The DNA of the CDR3 is TGTGCCTGGACGACCGGGACAGGGTACGAGCAGTACTTC.

The chain combines TRBV6-1 with TRBJ2-7; D is perhaps TRBD1 (6 bases). Germline CDR1 reads MNHNS; CDR2 reads SASEGT. The length of the CDR3 is 13 residues. The V end was cut by 4 bases, the J end by 6 bases, with 13 bases between. DNA of the CDR3: TGTGCCAGCAGTGGGACAGTTGTCTCCGAGCAGTACTTC. Protein sequence: CASSGTVVSEQYF.

This sequence joins TRBV6-6 and TRBJ2-3; no clear D gene. Germline V gives CDR1 MNHNY, CDR2 SVGAGI (reference sequence). CDR3 size: 13 residues. Trimming pared 2 bases from V and 5 bases from J, leaving 8 bases between. CDR3 coding DNA: TGTGCCAGCAGTTACGGATGGGGAGATACGCAGTATTTT. It codes for CASSYGWGDTQYF.

This clone was observed once. The chain couples TRBV7-2 to TRBJ2-3; 7 nucleotides match TRBD2. The CDR3 covers 13 residues. Germline V CDR1 and CDR2: SGHTA, FQGNSA. Trimming removed 4 bases from V and 14 bases from J; junction bases left unmatched: 12. The CDR3 loop reads CASSSYRLAGVYF. The CDR3 nucleotides are TGTGCCAGCAGCTCATACCGACTGGCGGGAGTGTATTTT.

The genes are TRBV18 and TRBJ1-1; possible D gene TRBD1, 5 bases. From germline, CDR1 is KGHSH and CDR2 LQKENI. V was shortened by 0 bases and J by 1 base, with 9 bases between the two germline ends. The CDR3 length is 15 residues. DNA of the CDR3: TGTGCCAGCTCACCACCGGGGCAGAGGAACACTGAAGCTTTCTTT. Its translation: CASSPPGQRNTEAFF.